The 2 T cell receptor beta chains listed next were all sequenced from one sample in a study of CD8 T cells in Susac syndrome. Roughly 0.45 to 1 ug RNA was reverse transcribed with random hexamers. TCRdb processed the immunoSEQ multiplex PCR reads anew with MiXCR; each CDR3 protein has one entry. The table shows about 200,000 distinct CDR3 sequences, with 85% to 95% occurring only once. Input material: CD4+ T cells from PBMCs. Receptors originate from a human donor in good health.

The chain joins TRBV2 to TRBJ1-1, with D tentatively TRBD1 (5 bases). Between the trimmed V and J ends, which lost 1 base and 1 base, there was a span of 13 bases. The CDR3 consists of 16 residues. The germline V gene has CDR1 SNHLY and CDR2 FYNNEI. The CDR3 reads CASSEEGNRPNTEAFF. The CDR3 coding sequence is TGTGCCAGCAGTGAAGAGGGGAACAGACCGAACACTGAAGCTTTCTTT.

The J gene is TRBJ1-2, the V gene TRBV3-1; D is ambiguous. Per the germline V gene, CDR1 is LGHDT and CDR2 is YNNKEL (reference sequence). The CDR3 length is 15 residues. The V and J ends lost 0 bases and 8 bases respectively, with 16 bases between them. The CDR3 is CASSQDPSMGSGYTF. The CDR3 DNA follows: TGTGCCAGCAGCCAAGATCCCTCTATGGGGTCCGGCTACACCTTC.